This T cell receptor (beta chain) originates from a study of esophageal squamous cell carcinoma under preoperative chemotherapy. Study-level background: Both tumor-infiltrating lymphocytes and peripheral blood T cells had their TCR repertoires profiled. Study results and caveats: Post-treatment tumor-infiltrating lymphocytes appeared partly derived from peripheral T cells migrating into the tumor.

On this clonotype itself: Its specificity is unknown.

Time point indicated: before preoperative PTX-NDP chemotherapy. V was pared by 0 bases and J by 10 bases, with 22 bases between. Looked up from germline, CDR1 is SGHAT and CDR2 is FQNNGV. CDR3 length equals 17 residues. TCRdb fed the PCR reads into MiXCR, producing one record per CDR3 protein. In the table there are tens of thousands of distinct CDR3 sequences, roughly half of which are singletons. Sampling was carried out from a patient given preoperative chemotherapy. The origin of this receptor is a human donor with esophageal squamous cell carcinoma. The donor label of this sample is uncertain. The chain has TRBV11-2 and TRBJ2-1; TRBD2 might be the D (6 bases). The CDR3 DNA reads as TGTGCCAGCAGCTTAGATTCTAGCACGCGAGGGAGGTACGAGCAGTTCTTC. As protein: CASSLDSSTRGRYEQFF.